This record looks at one T cell receptor (beta chain) sequence and its context. Sequenced by immunoSEQ multiplex PCR; TCRdb stores in-frame clones only, minus some. The table has about 44,000 clones, about 90% seen once. This sample is part of a study of T cell changes during pregnancy in multiple sclerosis. There are 18 residues in the CDR3. V shed 7 bases and J 4 bases; nucleotides not matched to a gene: 21. Germline loops: CDR1 SQVTM, CDR2 ANQGSEA. The rearrangement uses TRBV29-1 and TRBJ2-1, with 8 bases that match TRBD2. The material was CD4+ T cells from peripheral blood mononuclear cells, obtained in the third trimester of pregnancy. This TCR derives from a female donor with multiple sclerosis, enrolled in a pregnancy study. The CDR3 sequence is CSAPNRFLAGKGYNEQFF. CDR3 bases: TGCAGCGCTCCGAATCGGTTCCTAGCGGGCAAAGGATACAATGAGCAGTTCTTC.